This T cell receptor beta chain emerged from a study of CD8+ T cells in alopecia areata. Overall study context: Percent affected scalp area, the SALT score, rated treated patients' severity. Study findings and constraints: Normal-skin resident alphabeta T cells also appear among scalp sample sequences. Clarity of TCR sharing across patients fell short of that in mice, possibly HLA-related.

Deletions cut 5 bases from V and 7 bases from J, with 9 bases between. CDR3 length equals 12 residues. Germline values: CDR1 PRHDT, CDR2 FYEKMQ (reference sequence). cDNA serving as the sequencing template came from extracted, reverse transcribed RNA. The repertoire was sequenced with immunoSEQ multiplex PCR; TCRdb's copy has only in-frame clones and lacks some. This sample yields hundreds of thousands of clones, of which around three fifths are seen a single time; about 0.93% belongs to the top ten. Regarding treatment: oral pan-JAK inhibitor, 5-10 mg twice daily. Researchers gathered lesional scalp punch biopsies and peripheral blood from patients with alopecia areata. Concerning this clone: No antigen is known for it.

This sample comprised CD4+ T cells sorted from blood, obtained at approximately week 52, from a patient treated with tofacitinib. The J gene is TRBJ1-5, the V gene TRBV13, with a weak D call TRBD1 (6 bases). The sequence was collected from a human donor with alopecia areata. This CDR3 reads CASSRGGQPQHF. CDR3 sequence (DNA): TGTGCCAGCAGCCGCGGGGGCCAGCCCCAGCATTTT.